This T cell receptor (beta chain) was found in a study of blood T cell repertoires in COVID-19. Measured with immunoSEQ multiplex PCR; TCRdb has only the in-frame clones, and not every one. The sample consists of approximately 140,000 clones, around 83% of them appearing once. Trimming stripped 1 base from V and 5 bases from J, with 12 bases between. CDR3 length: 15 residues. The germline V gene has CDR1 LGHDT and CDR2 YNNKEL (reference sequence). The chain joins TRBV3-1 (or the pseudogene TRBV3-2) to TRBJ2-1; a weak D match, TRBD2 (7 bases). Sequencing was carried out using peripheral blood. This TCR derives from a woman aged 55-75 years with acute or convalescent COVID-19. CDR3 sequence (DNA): TGTGCCAGCAGCCAAGTGGCGGGGGCCCACAATGAGCAGTTCTTC. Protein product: CASSQVAGAHNEQFF.